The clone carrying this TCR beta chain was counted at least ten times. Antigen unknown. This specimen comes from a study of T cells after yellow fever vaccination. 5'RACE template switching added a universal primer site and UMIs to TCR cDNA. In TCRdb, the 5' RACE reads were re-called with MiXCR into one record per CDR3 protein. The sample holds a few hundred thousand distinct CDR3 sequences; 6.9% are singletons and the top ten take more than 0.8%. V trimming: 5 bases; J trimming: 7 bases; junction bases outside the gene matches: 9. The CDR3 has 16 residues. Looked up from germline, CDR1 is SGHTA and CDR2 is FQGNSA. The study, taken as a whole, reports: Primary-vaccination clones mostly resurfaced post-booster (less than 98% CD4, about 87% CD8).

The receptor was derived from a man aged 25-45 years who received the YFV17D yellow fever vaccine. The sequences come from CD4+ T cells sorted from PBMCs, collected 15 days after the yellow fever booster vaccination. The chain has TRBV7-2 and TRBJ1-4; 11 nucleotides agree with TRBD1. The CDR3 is CASSQDSGTGGEKLFF. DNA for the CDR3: TGTGCCAGCAGCCAAGATTCCGGGACAGGGGGTGAAAAACTGTTTTTT.